These 18 T cell receptor beta chains were sequenced from one sample in a study of naive and memory T cell subsets. Both TRBC1 and TRBC2 were covered by a beta constant-region primer of two equimolar oligonucleotides. Four rounds of PCR amplified the ligated cDNA using nested alpha and beta constant-region primers plus SP2. MiXCR was run by TCRdb on the UMI-ligation and nested PCR reads, yielding one entry per CDR3 protein. Of roughly 80,000 distinct CDR3 sequences in the sample, over 8.5% were seen once. Sequencing was done on a sample of naive CD8+ T cells from blood. The receptors stem from a human donor in good health.

This clonotype has ten or more counts. This chain joins TRBV7-9 and TRBJ2-3; D is ambiguous. The CDR3 loop spans 14 amino acids. The V end lost 10 bases, the J end lost 0 bases, and 14 bases lay between the germline ends. Germline CDR1 reads SEHNR; CDR2 reads FQNEAQ (reference sequence). CDR3 in DNA: TGTGCCACCGTCTCTTCCGATAGCACAGATACGCAGTATTTT. It is translated as CATVSSDSTDTQYF. Full variable domain (rest looked up from reference TRBV7-9 and TRBJ2-3): DTGVSQNPRHKITKRGQNVTFRCDPISEHNRLYWYRQTLGQGPEFLTYFQNEAQLEKSRLLSDRFSAERPKGSFSTLEIQRTEQGDSAMYLCATVSSDSTDTQYFGPGTRLTVL.

The rearrangement joins TRBV29-1 to TRBJ2-1; 7 bases fit TRBD2. V shed 4 bases and J 4 bases; nucleotides not matched to a gene: 13. This CDR3 comprises 16 residues. Germline V CDR1 and CDR2: SQVTM, ANQGSEA. For the CDR3, the DNA is TGCAGCGTTGCGGGCGGGACTATCAGACCTTACAATGAGCAGTTCTTC. Its translation: CSVAGGTIRPYNEQFF.

This clonotype was seen many times. The V call is TRBV12-3 or TRBV12-4, the J call TRBJ1-5; 10 bases fit TRBD1. V lost 2 bases to trimming and J lost 7 bases; unmatched junction nucleotides: 8. The CDR3 sequence is 16 residues long. CDR3 sequence: CASSLSGQGFSQPQHF. DNA of the CDR3: TGTGCCAGCAGTTTATCGGGACAGGGGTTCAGCCAGCCCCAGCATTTT.

Ten or more counts support this clonotype. The V call is TRBV27, the J call TRBJ2-2, with 8 bases identical to TRBD2. V gave up 3 bases and J gave up 4 bases; unmatched junction bases: 4. CDR1 is MNHEY and CDR2 is SMNVEV in the germline V gene (reference sequence). The CDR3 sequence is 15 residues long. CDR3 loop: CASSLAGGLTGELFF. In DNA form, the CDR3 reads TGTGCCAGCAGTTTGGCGGGAGGACTCACCGGGGAGCTGTTTTTT.

V and J are TRBV24-1 and TRBJ2-2, with 12 positions matching TRBD2. The trim removed 0 bases at V and 5 bases at J, leaving 3 bases unmatched. The CDR3 has 17 residues. The germline V gene encodes CDR1 KGHDR and CDR2 SFDVKD. CDR3 loop: CATSDLRTSGMTGELFF. The CDR3 bases are TGTGCCACCAGTGATTTGCGGACTAGCGGGATGACCGGGGAGCTGTTTTTT.

The chain couples TRBV7-7 to TRBJ2-3, with 9 bases lining up with TRBD2. V lost 1 base and J lost 4; bases outside the gene matches: 6. The CDR3 totals 16 residues. From germline, CDR1 is SSHAT and CDR2 FNYEAQ (reference sequence). CDR3: CASSLELAGVSDTQYF. For the CDR3, the DNA is TGTGCCAGCAGCTTAGAGTTAGCGGGAGTATCAGATACGCAGTATTTT.

This clonotype was seen at least ten times. The rearrangement joins TRBV7-9 to TRBJ2-3, with 9 bases identical to TRBD1. This CDR3 has 15 residues. The V segment lost 3 bases and the J segment 5 bases; nucleotides outside the gene matches: 6. Per the germline V gene, CDR1 is SEHNR and CDR2 is FQNEAQ (reference sequence). CDR3 sequence reads: CASSFRQGDGDTQYF. The CDR3 nucleotides read TGTGCCAGCAGCTTCCGACAGGGGGACGGAGATACGCAGTATTTT.

This clonotype appeared many times. The rearrangement joins TRBV29-1 to TRBJ2-7, with 7 bases identical to TRBD1. CDR1 SQVTM and CDR2 ANQGSEA come from the germline V gene. This CDR3 spans 12 amino acids. The V and J ends lost 0 bases and 5 bases, in that order; junction bases with no gene match: 1. CDR3 bases: TGCAGCGTTGAAGAGACAGGGCACGAGCAGTACTTC. It codes for CSVEETGHEQYF.

In its sample, this clonotype was seen many times. The gene calls are TRBV19 and TRBJ2-1; 9 bases line up with TRBD2. CDR1 and CDR2 from the germline V gene are LNHDA and SQIVND (reference sequence). The CDR3 has 15 amino acids. V lost 3 bases and J lost 4; bases outside the gene matches: 4. Here the CDR3 DNA reads TGTGCCAGTAGTATTGGGACTAGCAGTTACAATGAGCAGTTCTTC. Protein: CASSIGTSSYNEQFF.

This clonotype was observed a handful of times. This chain uses TRBV7-8 with TRBJ2-7; D is undetermined. The V gene's germline CDR1 is SGHVS and CDR2 FQNEAQ. Deletions cut 5 bases from V and 7 bases from J, with 18 bases between. The CDR3 length is 14 residues. CDR3 sequence: CASSPVTGPGEQYF. The DNA for the CDR3 is TGTGCCAGCAGCCCTGTTACTGGGCCCGGGGAGCAGTACTTC.

This clonotype was detected only a few times. The rearrangement uses TRBV28 and TRBJ2-7, with 12 positions matching TRBD2. J gave up 1 base and V 3 bases, and 4 bases lay outside the gene matches. The CDR3 has 16 residues. Germline V gives CDR1 MDHEN, CDR2 SYDVKM. The CDR3 protein is CASSFKTSGSSYEQYF. As DNA, the CDR3 is TGTGCCAGCAGTTTCAAGACTAGCGGGAGTTCCTACGAGCAGTACTTC. Full variable domain (outside the CDR3, taken from reference TRBV28 and TRBJ2-7): DVKVTQSSRYLVKRTGEKVFLECVQDMDHENMFWYRQDPGLGLRLIYFSYDVKMKEKGDIPEGYSVSREKKERFSLILESASTNQTSMYLCASSFKTSGSSYEQYFGPGTRLTVT.

This clonotype was recorded many times. The gene calls are TRBV6-1 and TRBJ1-1; D gene ambiguous. The germline gives CDR1 MNHNS, CDR2 SASEGT. The CDR3 length is 12 residues. V dropped 6 bases and J dropped 7 bases, with 12 bases sitting between them. The CDR3: CASRDPGGEAFF. The CDR3 DNA follows: TGTGCCAGCAGGGACCCTGGAGGTGAAGCTTTCTTT.

Many counts were recorded for this clonotype. The germline gene is not matched at one end of the junction; a read error may be the cause. V and J are TRBV11-1 and TRBJ2-7, with TRBD2 identical over 9 bases. CDR3 length: 13 residues. The germline CDR1 and CDR2 sequences are SGHAT and FQDESV (reference sequence). CDR3 residues: CASSPSGTLVIGF. The CDR3, as DNA: TGTGCCAGCAGCCCTAGCGGGACTCTAGTAATTGGCTTC.

The chain links TRBV5-4 to TRBJ2-7, with 10 bases lining up with TRBD2. With V trimmed by 4 bases and J by 7 bases, 5 bases remained unmatched. Germline V gives CDR1 SGHNT, CDR2 YYREEE (reference sequence). This CDR3 region has 13 residues. The CDR3 region has the DNA TGTGCCAGCAGCCCGGGACTAGCGCGGGAGCAGTACTTC. Amino acids: CASSPGLAREQYF.

In this sample, this clonotype turned up a few times. The rearrangement uses TRBV15 and TRBJ2-7; 9 bases fit TRBD1. This CDR3 is 12 amino acids long. Losses at the gene ends were 8 bases for V and 7 bases for J; bases not matched to a gene: 6. Germline V gives CDR1 LNHNV, CDR2 YYDKDF (reference sequence). The CDR3 region has the DNA TGTGCCACCCTCTCGACAGGGGGTGAGCAGTACTTC. This sequence encodes CATLSTGGEQYF. The variable domain in full, with the rest retrieved from reference TRBV15 and TRBJ2-7, is DAMVIQNPRYQVTQFGKPVTLSCSQTLNHNVMYWYQQKSSQAPKLLFHYYDKDFNNEADTPDNFQSRRPNTSFCFLDIRSPGLGDTAMYLCATLSTGGEQYFGPGTRLTVT.

This clonotype showed up just a few times. As DNA, the CDR3 is TGCGCCAGCAGTGAGTCTCCGGATACGCAGTATTTT. Protein sequence: CASSESPDTQYF. This chain joins TRBV10-1 and TRBJ2-3; no reliable D call. The CDR3 is 12 amino acids. Trimming pared 0 bases from V and 6 bases from J, leaving 4 bases between. Germline assignment: CDR1 WNHNN and CDR2 SYGVQD (reference sequence).

This clonotype appeared many times. This sequence joins TRBV28 and TRBJ2-5; 9 bases line up with TRBD2. This CDR3 is built from 18 residues. Trimming at V came to 3 bases and at J to 2 bases, leaving 13 bases not matched to a gene. The germline V gene has CDR1 MDHEN and CDR2 SYDVKM. The CDR3 sequence: CASSFPTRREGPQETQYF. The CDR3 DNA reads as TGTGCCAGCAGTTTCCCCACTCGGCGGGAGGGCCCACAAGAGACCCAGTACTTC.

This clonotype showed up just a few times. The rearrangement joins TRBV7-6 to TRBJ1-5; a weak D match, TRBD1 (5 bases). This CDR3 is built from 15 residues. V shed 2 bases and J shed 4 bases, with 12 bases lying between them. CDR1 SGHVS and CDR2 FNYEAQ come from the germline V gene. The CDR3 DNA reads TGTGCCAGCAGCTTATTCTCCGACAGAAATCAGCCCCAGCATTTT. Its protein is CASSLFSDRNQPQHF.